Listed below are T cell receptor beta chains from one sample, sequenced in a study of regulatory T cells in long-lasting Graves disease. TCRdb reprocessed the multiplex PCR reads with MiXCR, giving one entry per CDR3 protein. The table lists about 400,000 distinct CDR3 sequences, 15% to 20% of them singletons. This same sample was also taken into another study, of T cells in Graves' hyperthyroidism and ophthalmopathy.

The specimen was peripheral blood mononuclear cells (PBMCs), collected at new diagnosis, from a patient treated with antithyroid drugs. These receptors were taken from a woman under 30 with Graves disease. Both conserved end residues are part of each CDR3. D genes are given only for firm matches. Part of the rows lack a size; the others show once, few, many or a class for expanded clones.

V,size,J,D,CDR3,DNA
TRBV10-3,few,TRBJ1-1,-,CAIRGGAMNTEAFF,TGTGCCATCAGAGGTGGGGCAATGAACACTGAAGCTTTCTTT
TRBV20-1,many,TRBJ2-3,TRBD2,CSAREFGTSGLTDTQYF,TGCAGTGCTAGAGAGTTCGGGACTAGCGGACTCACAGATACGCAGTATTTT
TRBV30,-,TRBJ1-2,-,CAWGAGAYYGYTF,TGTGCCTGGGGGGCGGGGGCGTACTATGGCTACACCTTC
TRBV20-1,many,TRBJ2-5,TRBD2,CSASGREETQYF,TGCAGTGCCAGCGGGAGGGAAGAGACCCAGTACTTC
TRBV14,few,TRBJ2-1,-,CASSQVQSSYNEQFF,TGTGCCAGCAGCCAGGTCCAAAGCTCCTACAATGAGCAGTTCTTC
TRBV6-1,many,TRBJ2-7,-,CASIRDFQTYEQYF,TGTGCCAGCATCCGGGACTTCCAAACTTACGAGCAGTACTTC
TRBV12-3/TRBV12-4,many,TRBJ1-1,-,CASRGATEAFF,TGTGCCAGCCGCGGGGCCACTGAAGCTTTCTTT
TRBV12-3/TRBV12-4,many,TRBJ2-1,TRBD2,CASSSGSSGVRYYNEQFF,TGTGCCAGCAGCTCTGGGTCTAGCGGGGTGCGATACTACAATGAGCAGTTCTTC
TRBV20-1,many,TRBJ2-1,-,CSATRDSDYNEQFF,TGCAGTGCTACCCGGGATTCTGATTACAATGAGCAGTTCTTC
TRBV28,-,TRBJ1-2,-,CASNPSGQEAYGYTF,TGTGCCAGCAACCCGAGTGGGCAGGAAGCTTATGGCTACACCTTC
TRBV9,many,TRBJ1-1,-,CASSVEGENTEAFF,TGTGCCAGCAGCGTAGAAGGGGAGAACACTGAAGCTTTCTTT
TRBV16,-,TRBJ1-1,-,CASSQDSGNGLGQSEAFF,TGTGCCAGCAGCCAGGACAGCGGGAACGGCCTGGGGCAGTCTGAAGCTTTCTTT
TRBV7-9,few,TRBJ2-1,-,CASSTGLYNEQFF,TGTGCCAGCAGCACCGGGCTCTACAATGAGCAGTTCTTC
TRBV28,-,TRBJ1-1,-,CASSLVRSNTEAFF,TGTGCCAGCAGTTTGGTTCGGTCGAACACTGAAGCTTTCTTT
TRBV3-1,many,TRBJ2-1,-,CASSRAGDTYNEQFF,TGTGCCAGCAGCCGAGCCGGGGATACCTACAATGAGCAGTTCTTC
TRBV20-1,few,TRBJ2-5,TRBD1,CSARTTGTAEETQYF,TGCAGTGCTAGAACGACCGGGACAGCGGAAGAGACCCAGTACTTC
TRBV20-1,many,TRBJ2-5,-,CSASRAAGQETQYF,TGCAGTGCTAGCCGGGCGGCGGGGCAAGAGACCCAGTACTTC
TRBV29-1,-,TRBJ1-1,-,CSVLKGNTEAFF,TGCAGCGTTTTGAAGGGGAACACTGAAGCTTTCTTT
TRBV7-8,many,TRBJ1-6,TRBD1,CASSWGQGGSPLHF,TGTGCCAGCAGCTGGGGACAGGGAGGTTCACCCCTCCACTTT
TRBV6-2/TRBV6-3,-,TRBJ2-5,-,CASRVGGYQETQYF,TGTGCCAGCAGGGTAGGAGGGTACCAAGAGACCCAGTACTTC
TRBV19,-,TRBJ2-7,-,CASSRNSQYEQYF,TGTGCCAGTAGTCGGAATTCCCAATACGAGCAGTACTTC
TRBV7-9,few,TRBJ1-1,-,CASSAGDGNTEAFF,TGTGCCAGCAGCGCCGGGGACGGTAACACTGAAGCTTTCTTT
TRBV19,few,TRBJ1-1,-,CASSTDRQSNLNTEAFF,TGTGCCAGTAGTACTGACAGGCAGAGTAATCTGAACACTGAAGCTTTCTTT
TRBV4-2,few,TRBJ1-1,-,CASSQDPGIINTKAFF,TGTGCCAGCAGCCAAGATCCGGGCATTATCAACACTAAAGCTTTCTTT
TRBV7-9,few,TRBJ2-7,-,CASSRGQGTLRGQYF,TGTGCCAGCAGCCGGGGGCAGGGAACTTTACGCGGGCAGTACTTC
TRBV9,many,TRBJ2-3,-,CASRGGGASSTDTQYF,TGTGCCAGCAGAGGGGGGGGAGCGTCTAGCACAGATACGCAGTATTTT
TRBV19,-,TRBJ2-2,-,CASSAGTDTGELFF,TGTGCCAGTAGTGCGGGGACAGACACCGGGGAGCTGTTTTTT